One sample yielded the 3 T cell receptor beta chains listed below, sequenced in a study of blood T cells in healthy people across ages. Then a second PCR, running roughly 7 to 11 cycles, was carried out with a sample-barcoded 5' primer and a J-beta primer mix. TCRdb analysed the 5' RACE reads with MiXCR anew, one entry per CDR3 protein. The sample contains 1.6 million or so distinct CDR3 sequences, about 35% of which appear only once. Material: blood. The receptors here all came from a woman aged 25 to 39 in good health.

This clonotype was picked up many times. The chain is built from TRBV29-1 and TRBJ2-1; 8 nucleotides agree with TRBD2. The germline gives CDR1 SQVTM, CDR2 ANQGSEA. V gave up 3 bases and J gave up 9 bases; unmatched junction bases: 7. The CDR3 contains 13 residues. In DNA form, the CDR3 reads TGCAGCGTTGACAGCGGGAGAGTGGGTGAGCAGTTCTTC. Amino acids: CSVDSGRVGEQFF.

This clonotype appeared many times. V and J are TRBV29-1 and TRBJ2-7, with 7 bases lining up with TRBD1. CDR3 length: 12 residues. Trimming removed 7 bases from V and 0 bases from J; junction bases left unmatched: 3. The V gene's germline CDR1 is SQVTM and CDR2 ANQGSEA. CDR3 nucleotide sequence: TGCAGCGGGGGACAGAGCTCCTACGAGCAGTACTTC. Its protein product is CSGGQSSYEQYF.

The chain employs TRBV12-3 or TRBV12-4 and TRBJ1-2; 7 nucleotides agree with TRBD1. The trim removed 6 bases at V and 7 bases at J, leaving 11 bases unmatched. The CDR3 is made up of 14 amino acids. CDR3 DNA: TGTGCCAGCAGCCAAATCCGACAGGGTAGTGGCTACACCTTC. Its translation: CASSQIRQGSGYTF.